The T cell receptor (beta chain) under discussion was sequenced for a study of blood T cell repertoires in COVID-19. Overall study context: Spain, Italy and the United States supplied samples that represented acute and convalescent COVID-19.

Profiling relied on immunoSEQ multiplex PCR, and the TCRdb table lists in-frame clones only, not all of them. The top ten clones hold 12% of a sample with more than 150,000 clones, more than 75% of them seen once. The receptor's source is a woman in her seventies with COVID-19, enrolled during active disease. Specimen: peripheral blood.

For the CDR3, the DNA is TGTGCCAGCAGTTTTGGGCAGAACTATGGCTACACCTTC. Translated, it gives CASSFGQNYGYTF. This chain uses TRBV28 with TRBJ1-2; D unresolved. The germline V gene encodes CDR1 MDHEN and CDR2 SYDVKM. The CDR3 consists of 13 residues. V was trimmed by 3 bases and J by 2 bases, leaving 7 bases between them.